This TCR beta chain appears in the sequencing data of a study of PD-1 blockade in classical Hodgkin lymphoma (dated by TCRdb to the early 2020s). As for the study more broadly: Nivolumab dosing was 3 mg/kg intravenously every 2 weeks, continuing until either disease progression or unacceptable toxicity. A peripheral blood immune signature of response to PD-1 blockade in classical Hodgkin lymphoma was defined using TCR beta sequencing and CyTOF.

This clone appeared a single time. Its antigen remains unidentified. Qualities for individual bases were not recorded, and no much larger clone is one base off. Summary of the overall study and its limitations: Patients starting nivolumab less than 1 year after ASCT had lower diversity and were excluded from later analyses to avoid confounding by immune reconstitution. CD4+ but not CD8+ TCR diversity rose significantly by C4D1 (p=0.0027 vs p=0.16), most apparent in complete responders (p=0.02). Trial patients achieving complete response had baseline diversity similar to newly diagnosed patients, whereas partial responders and progressors had significantly lower diversity. The study was restricted to a single clinical trial cohort, and the causes of repertoire differences, possibly disease activity or prior therapy, were left undefined. Newly diagnosed patients were reported to have lower baseline TCR diversity than healthy donors, and relapsed/refractory patients were reported to have lower baseline TCR diversity still.

Sample time point, as interpreted from the label and publication: cycle 2 day 1 (C2D1) of nivolumab. Every trial patient had relapsed following autologous stem cell transplantation, and prior brentuximab vedotin exposure was what differed among cohorts A, B and C. The trial cohort comprised around 60 patients with relapsed/refractory classical Hodgkin lymphoma whose best overall responses were complete response, partial response or progressive disease. In the multi-cohort phase II CheckMate 205 trial, trial patients received single-agent nivolumab. Best overall response was determined by an independent review committee according to the 2007 International Working Group response criteria. PBMCs from the trial were collected at three points: immediately before nivolumab initiation (C1D1), and during therapy at cycle 2 day 1 and cycle 4 day 1. Peripheral blood was collected in 8 mL Vacutainer Cell Preparation Tubes, from which PBMCs were isolated by centrifugation and then cryopreserved.

The Qiagen DNeasy kit was used to extract genomic DNA from unsorted PBMCs and from the negatively selected CD4+ and CD8+ fractions. TCR beta CDR3 regions were amplified by immunoSEQ multiplex PCR using primers annealing to V and J segments. A synthetic immune receptor repertoire was used to minimize amplification bias, and any residual bias was removed computationally once sequencing was done. Concerning the study's data processing: Repertoire diversity was quantified as the Shannon entropy index using custom Python scripts. The unsorted, CD4+ and CD8+ repertoires were each analyzed separately, with the exception of combined analyses, where CD4+ and CD8+ sequences were merged in silico. Clonal expansion was defined as a frequency increase of at least 2-fold after treatment compared with C1D1, and clones undetected at baseline were assigned a pseudocount of 0.5. Clones with 0 or 1 copy at C1D1 were classified as singleton clones, and clones with 2 or more copies were classified as non-singleton clones. Clones expanded in unsorted samples were assigned a CD4+, CD8+ or unknown annotation through matching of protein sequences in sorted samples from the same patient. Diversity changes from C1D1 to C4D1 were tested in paired samples using Wilcoxon tests. The table was pulled from immuneACCESS by TCRdb, which kept in-frame rearrangements only. Such tables lose some clones; where checked, under half of the loss comes from unresolved V genes, and the rest has no known cause. V and J calls and clone size are copied from that table; D and trimming were computed from the DNA. Present in this sample are 90,000 to 100,000 clones, 75% to 90% of which were seen just once. Roughly 10% of the sample rests with the top ten.

Material: peripheral blood mononuclear cells (PBMCs), obtained before the second cycle of nivolumab. This receptor was identified in a human donor with classical Hodgkin lymphoma.

Read as DNA, the sequence is TGTGCCAGCAGCTTGCAAGGGAGCTCACCCCTCCACTTT. This sequence encodes CASSLQGSSPLHF. This chain is built from TRBV5-6 and TRBJ1-6; no D gene can be assigned with confidence. Trimming costs V 1 base and J 10 bases, and their ends lie 9 bases apart. The CDR1 and CDR2 encoded by the germline V gene are SGHDT and YYEEEE. The cysteine opens and the phenylalanine closes a CDR3 of 13 amino acids. Only the CDR3 portion is preserved as DNA: 39 bases, with reading frame beginning at the first base.